This T cell receptor (beta chain) was sequenced during a study of blood T cells in healthy people across ages. Study-level information: T cells yielded about one barcoded beta molecule per two cells through template switching.

About this clonotype itself: Its specificity is not known. A read error may account for a junction end that differs from germline.

Combining a sample-barcoded 5' primer with a J-beta primer mix, a second PCR ran for roughly 6 to 12 cycles. TCRdb fed the 5' RACE reads into MiXCR, producing one record per CDR3 protein. The sample has around 1.5 million distinct CDR3 sequences, about 35% seen once. Study conclusions and caveats: Naive T cell percentage strongly correlated with TCR beta diversity. Higher diversity and more naive CD4+ cells were features of long-lived donors, compared to aged donors.

Every donor contributed around 10 milliliters of peripheral blood by blood draw. The CDR3 loop spans 15 amino acids. Sequenced material: blood. The chain joins TRBV12-3 or TRBV12-4 to TRBJ2-3; tentative D call: TRBD2 (5 bases). This receptor was identified in a woman aged 25 to 39 in good health. CDR3 sequence (DNA): TGTGCCAGCAGCGTCGACTTCGCTAGCACAGATGCGCAGTATTTT. It translates to CASSVDFASTDAQYF.